This T cell receptor (beta chain) was sequenced for a study of cytomegalovirus exposure and HLA in healthy donors. This CDR3 has 12 amino acids. Germline V gene sequence: CDR1 GTSNPN, CDR2 SVGIG (reference sequence). The germline V and J ends were trimmed by 2 bases and 1 base, with 5 bases remaining between them. Primers: 60 Vbeta forward and 13 Jbeta reverse. The table came from immunoSEQ multiplex PCR; TCRdb's copy has only in-frame clones and leaves some out. The sample includes some 180,000 clones, 77% of them seen just once. Sequencing was performed on PBMCs. This chain uses TRBV30 with TRBJ1-2; tentative D call: TRBD1 (5 bases). The receptor comes from a man aged 18 to 30 in good health and CMV-seronegative. The CDR3 nucleotides read TGTGCCTGGAGTCAGGGTAACTATGGCTACACCTTC. It specifies CAWSQGNYGYTF.